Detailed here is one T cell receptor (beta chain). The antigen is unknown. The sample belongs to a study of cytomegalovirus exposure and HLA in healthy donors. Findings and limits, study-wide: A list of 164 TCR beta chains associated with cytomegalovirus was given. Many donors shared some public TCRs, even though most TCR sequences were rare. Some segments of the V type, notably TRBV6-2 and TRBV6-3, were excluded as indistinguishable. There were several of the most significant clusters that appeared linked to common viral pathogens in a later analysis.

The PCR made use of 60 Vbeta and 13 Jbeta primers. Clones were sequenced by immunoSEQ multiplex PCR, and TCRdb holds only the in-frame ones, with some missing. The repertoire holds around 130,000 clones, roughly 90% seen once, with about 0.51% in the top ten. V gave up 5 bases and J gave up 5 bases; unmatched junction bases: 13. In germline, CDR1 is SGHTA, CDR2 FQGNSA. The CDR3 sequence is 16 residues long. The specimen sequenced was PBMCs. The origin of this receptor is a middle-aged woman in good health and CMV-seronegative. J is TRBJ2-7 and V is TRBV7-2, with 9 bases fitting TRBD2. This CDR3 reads CASSPAFSGRVDEQYF. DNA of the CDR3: TGTGCCAGCAGCCCCGCCTTTAGCGGGAGAGTCGACGAGCAGTACTTC.